This T cell receptor beta chain comes out of a study of blood T cell repertoires in COVID-19. Turning to the study itself: From the United States, Italy and Spain came samples of acute and convalescent COVID-19.

The trim removed 2 bases at V and 8 bases at J, leaving 5 bases unmatched. Germline V gives CDR1 SGHTA, CDR2 FQGNSA. This CDR3 comprises 15 residues. In the original processing: Amplifying reference gene primers gave estimates of nucleated cell counts. Profiling relied on immunoSEQ multiplex PCR, and the TCRdb table lists in-frame clones only, not all of them. The V and J calls and the clone size are those of that table, but D and trimming were determined from the DNA. The table shows more than 75,000 clones, with less than 90% occurring only once. This clone was observed once. The clonotype originates from an elderly man with active or convalescent COVID-19. Material: peripheral blood. The chain has TRBV7-2 and TRBJ2-1; 11 bases line up with TRBD1. The CDR3 sequence: CASSLYGQGADEQFF. CDR3 DNA: TGTGCCAGCAGCTTATACGGACAGGGGGCCGATGAGCAGTTCTTC.